The next 20 T cell receptor beta chains were all read from a single sample in a study of blood T cell repertoires in COVID-19. TCRdb keeps only in-frame clones here, not all; method: immunoSEQ multiplex PCR. The sample comprises under 200,000 clones, about 86% of which are singletons, and approximately 8% rests with the top ten. Sequencing was carried out using peripheral blood. Receptors originate from a man between 60 and 75 years old with acute or convalescent COVID-19.

This rearrangement joins TRBV30 to TRBJ2-1, with a possible D match to TRBD2 (6 bases). Trimming pared 2 bases from V and 15 bases from J, leaving 17 bases between. Germline V gene sequence: CDR1 GTSNPN, CDR2 SVGIG (reference sequence). This CDR3 is 12 amino acids long. The CDR3 is CAWSRREAPAFF. Here the CDR3 DNA reads TGTGCCTGGAGTCGCAGGGAGGCTCCGGCGTTCTTC.

CDR3 region: CASSWGTGASNSPLHF. CDR3 coding DNA: TGTGCCAGCAGCTGGGGGACAGGGGCGTCAAATTCACCCCTCCACTTT. This rearrangement joins TRBV11-2 to TRBJ1-6, with 10 bases lining up with TRBD1. V gave up 4 bases and J gave up 7 bases; unmatched junction bases: 7. The CDR3 is 16 residues long. CDR1 and CDR2 from the germline V gene are SGHAT and FQNNGV. Based on the CDR3 plus reference TRBV11-2 and TRBJ1-6, the full variable domain is EAGVAQSPRYKIIEKRQSVAFWCNPISGHATLYWYQQILGQGPKLLIQFQNNGVVDDSQLPKDRFSAERLKGVDSTLKIQPAKLEDSAVYLCASSWGTGASNSPLHFGNGTRLTVT.

CDR3 residues: CAWSVRYRGWNYNEQFF. Here the CDR3 DNA reads TGTGCCTGGAGTGTAAGGTATCGAGGGTGGAACTACAATGAGCAGTTCTTC. V and J are TRBV30 and TRBJ2-1; weak D call: TRBD2 (5 bases). The CDR3 is 17 amino acids. Trimming left V 0 bases short and J 3 bases short, with 18 bases between. The germline gives CDR1 GTSNPN, CDR2 SVGIG (reference sequence).

The table lists this clone with a count of one. V is TRBV6-1 and J is TRBJ1-5; weak D call: TRBD1 (6 bases). This CDR3 comprises 15 residues. Trimming took off 1 base at V and 4 bases at J, with 11 bases between the two ends. Germline V gene data show CDR1 as MNHNS and CDR2 as SASEGT. The CDR3 here is CASSEGGTLNQPQHF. The DNA for the CDR3 is TGTGCCAGCAGTGAAGGGGGGACATTGAATCAGCCCCAGCATTTT.

The V call is TRBV3-1 (or the pseudogene TRBV3-2), the J call TRBJ1-2, with unresolved D. Germline V CDR1 and CDR2: LGHDT, YNNKEL (reference sequence). Trimming shortened V by 0 bases and J by 4 bases, and 12 bases separated the two germline ends. CDR3 length equals 15 residues. The CDR3 reads CASSQEAEPSYGYTF. DNA of the CDR3: TGTGCCAGCAGCCAAGAGGCGGAGCCCTCCTATGGCTACACCTTC.

The V gene is TRBV28, the J gene TRBJ1-3; D is undetermined. The ends were cut back, 2 bases at V and 3 bases at J, with 2 bases in the middle. Germline V lookup: CDR1 MDHEN, CDR2 SYDVKM. The CDR3 covers 12 residues. CDR3 amino acids: CASSLRGNTIYF. The CDR3 coding sequence is TGTGCCAGCAGTTTACGTGGAAACACCATATATTTT.

The V call is TRBV30, the J call TRBJ2-3; perhaps TRBD1 as D (6 bases). The CDR3 contains 16 residues. The germline V gene has CDR1 GTSNPN and CDR2 SVGIG (reference sequence). V gave up 3 bases and J gave up 3 bases, with 19 bases separating them. The CDR3 region has the DNA TGTGCCTGGAGCCCAGGTGACAGGTGGTATACAGATACGCAGTATTTT. Protein sequence: CAWSPGDRWYTDTQYF.

The chain links TRBV7-8 to TRBJ1-1; D is perhaps TRBD1 (6 bases). Germline CDR1 SGHVS, CDR2 FQNEAQ. The germline V and J ends were trimmed by 0 bases and 1 base, with 9 bases remaining between them. CDR3 length: 15 residues. This CDR3 is CASSLAAQGNTEAFF. CDR3 coding DNA: TGTGCCAGCAGCTTAGCGGCACAGGGGAACACTGAAGCTTTCTTT.

In its sample, this clone was seen once. This sequence joins TRBV27 and TRBJ2-1, with D tentatively TRBD1 (5 bases). Trimming removed 1 base from V and 4 bases from J, with 11 bases in between. The CDR3 loop spans 15 amino acids. In germline, CDR1 is MNHEY, CDR2 SMNVEV (reference sequence). CDR3 sequence reads: CASSLYQGTYNEQFF. DNA for the CDR3: TGTGCCAGCAGTTTATATCAGGGCACGTACAATGAGCAGTTCTTC.

This chain links TRBV19 with TRBJ1-1; D may be TRBD1 (5 bases). The germline gives CDR1 LNHDA, CDR2 SQIVND (reference sequence). CDR3 length equals 14 residues. The V end was cut by 3 bases, the J end by 5 bases, with 13 bases between. The CDR3 sequence is CASSMVGGSTEAFF. The CDR3 bases are TGTGCCAGTAGTATGGTTGGGGGGTCTACTGAAGCTTTCTTT.

This chain uses TRBV7-9 with TRBJ1-6; D perhaps matches TRBD1 (6 bases). The germline CDR1 and CDR2 sequences are SEHNR and FQNEAQ (reference sequence). Trimming took off 2 bases at V and 7 bases at J, with 12 bases between the two ends. The CDR3 extends over 15 amino acids. The chain's CDR3 is CASSLRAGVNSPLHF. CDR3 DNA: TGTGCCAGCAGCTTAAGGGCAGGGGTCAATTCACCCCTCCACTTT.

This chain links TRBV25-1 with TRBJ2-7; 8 nucleotides align to TRBD2. V lost 0 bases to trimming and J lost 2 bases; unmatched junction nucleotides: 12. The CDR3 totals 18 residues. CDR1 is MGHDK and CDR2 is SYGVNS in the germline V gene. In nucleotides, the CDR3 is TGTGCCAGCAGTGAATATGAGCGGGGGTCGCGGAGGACCTACGAGCAGTACTTC. Translation gives CASSEYERGSRRTYEQYF.

The chain employs TRBV4-2 and TRBJ1-4; D possibly corresponds to TRBD1 (6 bases). Trimming took 1 base from V and 3 from J, leaving 15 bases between them. Germline CDR1 reads LGHNA; CDR2 reads YNFKEQ. This CDR3 has 17 residues. The CDR3 DNA reads TGTGCCAGCAGCCAAGTGGGCGGGGGGGGCCCTAATGAAAAACTGTTTTTT. Encoded protein: CASSQVGGGGPNEKLFF.

The rearrangement joins TRBV29-1 to TRBJ2-5; D is undetermined. The V end was cut by 4 bases, the J end by 7 bases, with 10 bases between. The length of the CDR3 is 11 residues. CDR1 and CDR2 from the germline V gene are SQVTM and ANQGSEA. The CDR3 bases are TGCAGCGTTGCTCCCACGGGGACCCAGTACTTC. It codes for CSVAPTGTQYF.

The chain combines TRBV7-9 with TRBJ1-2; 7 positions agree with TRBD1. CDR1 is SEHNR and CDR2 is FQNEAQ in the germline V gene (reference sequence). V gave up 4 bases and J gave up 8 bases; unmatched junction bases: 13. There are 15 residues in the CDR3. The CDR3 bases are TGTGCCAGCAGCTCCCGGACAGGAAGTACTGGGGGCTACACCTTC. The encoded protein is CASSSRTGSTGGYTF.

CDR3 in amino acids: CASSPWTVTYNEQFF. The CDR3 DNA reads as TGTGCCAGCTCACCTTGGACAGTGACCTACAATGAGCAGTTCTTC. The chain employs TRBV18 and TRBJ2-1, with a possible D match to TRBD1 (6 bases). V was cut by 3 bases and J by 2 bases, with 11 bases left in between. This CDR3 has 15 amino acids. Germline-derived CDR1 and CDR2 are KGHSH and LQKENI.

This chain uses TRBV19 with TRBJ1-1; TRBD1 might be the D (6 bases). Germline loops: CDR1 LNHDA, CDR2 SQIVND (reference sequence). CDR3 length: 14 amino acids. V was pared by 3 bases and J by 4 bases, with 12 bases between. The CDR3, as DNA: TGTGCCAGTAGTATGTCACAGGGTGGCACTGAAGCTTTCTTT. Translation gives CASSMSQGGTEAFF.

J is TRBJ1-1 and V is TRBV2, with TRBD1 as a possible D gene (6 bases). This CDR3 is 13 amino acids long. The germline V and J ends were trimmed by 7 bases and 1 base, with 10 bases remaining between them. Germline loops: CDR1 SNHLY, CDR2 FYNNEI. For the CDR3, the DNA is TGTGCCAGCAAATCACAGGGGAACACTGAAGCTTTCTTT. Translating gives CASKSQGNTEAFF. The full variable domain, rest sourced from reference TRBV2 and TRBJ1-1, is EPEVTQTPSHQVTQMGQEVILRCVPISNHLYFYWYRQILGQKVEFLVSFYNNEISEKSEIFDDQFSVERPDGSNFTLKIRSTKLEDSAMYFCASKSQGNTEAFFGQGTRLTVV.

The rearrangement links TRBV15 to TRBJ1-2, with 9 bases matching TRBD1. Germline loops: CDR1 LNHNV, CDR2 YYDKDF (reference sequence). There are 18 residues in the CDR3. V lost 1 base to trimming and J lost 1 base; unmatched junction nucleotides: 10. The CDR3 reads CATSRGLVTGGVNYGYTF. Written as DNA, the CDR3 is TGTGCCACCAGCAGAGGTTTGGTTACAGGGGGCGTTAACTATGGCTACACCTTC.

J is TRBJ2-7 and V is TRBV10-2; the match to TRBD1 covers 10 bases. The CDR3 contains 13 residues. J lost 4 bases, V lost 6 bases, and 3 bases had no gene match. CDR1 WSHSY and CDR2 SAAADI come from the germline V gene. The CDR3 nucleotides read TGCGCCAGCAGGGGACAGGGGAAATACGAGCAGTACTTC. It translates to CASRGQGKYEQYF.